The 29 T cell receptor beta chains below were found in one sample sequenced in a study of blood T cell repertoires in COVID-19. Using immunoSEQ multiplex PCR, the repertoire was profiled, and TCRdb retains in-frame clones only, with some absent. The data contain 250,000 to 400,000 clones, 75% to 90% of them singletons. Sequenced input: peripheral blood. The origin of the receptors is a woman younger than 45 with COVID-19, enrolled during active disease.

The chain has TRBV9 and TRBJ2-3; D not certain. Per the germline V gene, CDR1 is SGDLS and CDR2 is YYNGEE. The CDR3 covers 13 residues. Trimming stripped 5 bases from V and 0 bases from J, with 7 bases between. This CDR3 is CASSWQSTDTQYF. The CDR3 DNA is TGTGCCAGCAGTTGGCAGAGCACAGATACGCAGTATTTT.

The genes are TRBV2 and TRBJ1-1; possibly TRBD1 for D (5 bases). Between the trimmed V and J ends, which lost 1 base and 4 bases, there was a span of 10 bases. CDR3 length: 14 amino acids. Looked up from germline, CDR1 is SNHLY and CDR2 is FYNNEI. For the CDR3, the DNA is TGTGCCAGCAGTGAAGTTCGGGGGACCACTGAAGCTTTCTTT. It encodes CASSEVRGTTEAFF.

The J gene is TRBJ2-6, the V gene TRBV5-6, with TRBD1 as a possible D gene (6 bases). Germline V gene data show CDR1 as SGHDT and CDR2 as YYEEEE. V was cut by 3 bases and J by 0 bases, with 19 bases left in between. This CDR3 has 19 residues. The CDR3, as DNA: TGTGCCAGCAGCTCGGGTTTTGACAGGCCTAACTCTGGGGCCAACGTCCTGACTTTC. Translating it yields CASSSGFDRPNSGANVLTF. The complete variable domain, with remaining parts taken from reference TRBV5-6 and TRBJ2-6, reads DAGVTQSPTHLIKTRGQQVTLRCSPKSGHDTVSWYQQALGQGPQFIFQYYEEEERQRGNFPDRFSGHQFPNYSSELNVNALLLGDSALYLCASSSGFDRPNSGANVLTFGAGSRLTVL.

The chain links TRBV11-3 to TRBJ1-1; D gene unclear. The CDR3 runs to 12 residues. Per germline, CDR1 SGHNT and CDR2 YENEEA. Between the trimmed V and J ends, which lost 0 bases and 10 bases, there was a span of 9 bases. CDR3 loop: CASSLEAGPAFF. As DNA, the CDR3 is TGTGCCAGCAGCTTAGAAGCAGGCCCAGCTTTCTTT.

J is TRBJ2-2 and V is TRBV7-8, with 14 bases that match TRBD2. The CDR3 consists of 21 residues. J lost 4 bases, V lost 10 bases, and 23 bases had no gene match. The V gene's germline CDR1 is SGHVS and CDR2 FQNEAQ. The CDR3 DNA sequence: TGTGCCATCCACTACCGGGGACTAGCGGGAGTCTATGATGTTCGCACCGGGGAGCTGTTTTTT. It translates to CAIHYRGLAGVYDVRTGELFF.

This clone has a single count. V and J are TRBV5-4 and TRBJ2-5, with TRBD2 identical over 7 bases. V shed 4 bases, J shed 5 bases, and the junction held 11 bases outside the gene matches. Germline-derived CDR1 and CDR2 are SGHNT and YYREEE (reference sequence). The CDR3 is made up of 15 amino acids. The CDR3 here is CASSPGGKGGETQYF. In DNA form, the CDR3 reads TGTGCCAGCAGCCCCGGTGGTAAGGGAGGGGAGACCCAGTACTTC.

The V call is TRBV19, the J call TRBJ2-7; the match to TRBD2 covers 9 bases. The trim removed 3 bases at V and 4 bases at J, leaving 10 bases unmatched. This CDR3 is 16 amino acids long. CDR1 and CDR2 from the germline V gene are LNHDA and SQIVND (reference sequence). The CDR3 is CASSMSASGAFYEQYF. CDR3 DNA sequence: TGTGCCAGTAGTATGTCGGCTAGCGGGGCGTTTTACGAGCAGTACTTC. The full variable domain, completed using reference TRBV19 and TRBJ2-7, is DGGITQSPKYLFRKEGQNVTLSCEQNLNHDAMYWYRQDPGQGLRLIYYSQIVNDFQKGDIAEGYSVSREKKESFPLTVTSAQKNPTAFYLCASSMSASGAFYEQYFGPGTRLTVT.

This clone was picked up one time. The gene calls are TRBV9 and TRBJ1-1; D possibly corresponds to TRBD1 (5 bases). This CDR3 has 18 amino acids. Trimming took off 4 bases at V and 4 bases at J, with 26 bases between the two ends. Germline-derived CDR1 and CDR2 are SGDLS and YYNGEE. The CDR3 bases are TGTGCCAGCAGCCCGAGACGGAGTGGAGGGACCGAGGGCACTGAAGCTTTCTTT. This gives the protein CASSPRRSGGTEGTEAFF.

A single count supports this clone. The chain combines TRBV12-3 or TRBV12-4 with TRBJ1-6; no clear D gene. The CDR3 runs 13 residues. Trimming stripped 5 bases from V and 7 bases from J, with 9 bases between. The CDR3 protein is CASSPSYNSPLHF. For the CDR3, the DNA is TGTGCCAGCAGTCCGAGCTACAATTCACCCCTCCACTTT.

The CDR3 bases are TGTGCCAGCAGTTGGACAGCAGTCACAGATACGCAGTATTTT. Encoded protein: CASSWTAVTDTQYF. V gene TRBV5-4 combines with J gene TRBJ2-3; tentative D call: TRBD1 (6 bases). This CDR3 has 14 amino acids. Trimming shortened V by 5 bases and J by 2 bases, and 12 bases separated the two germline ends. Per germline, CDR1 SGHNT and CDR2 YYREEE (reference sequence). The full variable domain, rest sourced from reference TRBV5-4 and TRBJ2-3, is ETGVTQSPTHLIKTRGQQVTLRCSSQSGHNTVSWYQQALGQGPQFIFQYYREEENGRGNFPPRFSGLQFPNYSSELNVNALELDDSALYLCASSWTAVTDTQYFGPGTRLTVL.

CDR3 in DNA: TGTGCCAGCAGTGATCGGGGGACAGGGGAATGCAATCAGCCCCAGCATTTT. Its translation: CASSDRGTGECNQPQHF. This chain uses TRBV2 with TRBJ1-5; 10 bases fit TRBD1. Per the germline V gene, CDR1 is SNHLY and CDR2 is FYNNEI. J gave up 2 bases and V 3 bases, and 7 bases lay outside the gene matches. This CDR3 spans 17 amino acids.

The J gene is TRBJ2-2, the V gene TRBV10-3; TRBD1 matches 9 bases. The J segment lost 7 bases and the V segment lost 5 bases, leaving 5 bases of the junction unmatched. The CDR3 spans 14 residues. The germline gives CDR1 ENHRY, CDR2 SYGVKD. For the CDR3, the DNA is TGTGCCATCAGTCGATCGACAGGGGGCGGGGAGCTGTTTTTT. It is translated as CAISRSTGGGELFF.

The V and J genes are TRBV4-1 and TRBJ2-1, with D tentatively TRBD2 (6 bases). The ends were cut back, 0 bases at V and 4 bases at J, with 13 bases in the middle. The V gene's germline CDR1 is MGHRA and CDR2 YSYEKL. The CDR3 is 16 amino acids. The CDR3 nucleotides are TGCGCCAGCAGCCAAGATATAACTAGCTCGTACAATGAGCAGTTCTTC. Translated, it gives CASSQDITSSYNEQFF.

This chain connects TRBV28 to TRBJ1-5, with D unclear. The CDR3 is 17 residues long. CDR1 MDHEN and CDR2 SYDVKM come from the germline V gene. The V and J ends lost 6 bases and 6 bases respectively, with 24 bases between them. The CDR3 protein is CASSPGLSIVTGQPQHF. The CDR3 DNA is TGTGCCAGCAGCCCCGGACTCTCCATTGTTACGGGTCAGCCCCAGCATTTT.

The chain carries TRBV11-1 and TRBJ2-7; TRBD2 matches at 11 bases. The CDR3 totals 15 residues. After removal of 5 bases from V and 1 base from J, the junction contained 4 bases not matched to a gene. Germline lookup yields CDR1 SGHAT and CDR2 FQDESV (reference sequence). The CDR3 protein is CASSPRLAGSYEQYF. The CDR3 DNA sequence: TGTGCCAGCAGCCCTAGACTAGCGGGGTCCTACGAGCAGTACTTC. The variable domain in full, with the rest retrieved from reference TRBV11-1 and TRBJ2-7, is EAEVAQSPRYKITEKSQAVAFWCDPISGHATLYWYRQILGQGPELLVQFQDESVVDDSQLPKDRFSAERLKGVDSTLKIQPAELGDSAMYLCASSPRLAGSYEQYFGPGTRLTVT.

The genes are TRBV13 and TRBJ2-3; 11 nucleotides line up with TRBD2. There are 18 residues in the CDR3. The ends lost 0 bases at V and 3 bases at J; junction bases unmatched: 8. Germline values: CDR1 PRHDT, CDR2 FYEKMQ (reference sequence). The CDR3, as DNA: TGTGCCAGCAGCTTAGGACTAGCGGGAGTGACGGGGACAGATACGCAGTATTTT. Its protein is CASSLGLAGVTGTDTQYF.

The chain couples TRBV15 to TRBJ2-6; no clear D gene. The CDR3 length is 15 residues. V lost 5 bases and J lost 0, with 8 bases in between. Germline CDR1 LNHNV, CDR2 YYDKDF (reference sequence). The CDR3 region has the DNA TGTGCCACCAGCTTACTGAGCTCTGGGGCCAACGTCCTGACTTTC. The encoded protein is CATSLLSSGANVLTF.

The CDR3: CASRKTGENYGYTF. CDR3 sequence (DNA): TGTGCCAGCAGGAAAACAGGGGAAAACTATGGCTACACCTTC. V is TRBV6-5 and J is TRBJ1-2; 7 nucleotides line up with TRBD1. The V gene end was trimmed by 6 bases and the J gene end by 2 bases; junction bases not matched to a gene: 6. The germline CDR1 and CDR2 sequences are MNHEY and SVGAGI. The CDR3 runs 14 residues.

The CDR3 protein is CASHRAGVMDTQYF. The DNA of the CDR3 is TGTGCCAGCCACCGGGCGGGAGTTATGGATACGCAGTATTTT. The chain employs TRBV27 and TRBJ2-3; 7 bases map to TRBD2. Germline V gene lookup returns CDR1 MNHEY and CDR2 SMNVEV (reference sequence). Trimming cost V 8 bases and J 6 bases; bases outside gene matches: 11. The CDR3 spans 14 residues.

The chain carries TRBV13 and TRBJ2-7; the match to TRBD2 covers 9 bases. V gave up 5 bases and J gave up 3 bases; unmatched junction bases: 11. The germline CDR1 and CDR2 sequences are PRHDT and FYEKMQ (reference sequence). The length of the CDR3 is 16 residues. This chain's CDR3 is CASSPGTSISYYEQYF. The DNA of the CDR3 is TGTGCCAGCAGCCCAGGGACTAGCATTTCATACTACGAGCAGTACTTC.

The chain recombines TRBV9 with TRBJ2-1, with 10 bases lining up with TRBD1. The CDR3 totals 16 residues. V lost 0 bases, J lost 4 bases, and 4 bases stayed unmatched. Looked up from germline, CDR1 is SGDLS and CDR2 is YYNGEE. CDR3 residues: CASSVEGGQGYNEQFF. The DNA for the CDR3 is TGTGCCAGCAGCGTAGAGGGGGGACAGGGGTACAATGAGCAGTTCTTC.

The chain carries TRBV19 and TRBJ1-1; D call uncertain. CDR1 LNHDA and CDR2 SQIVND come from the germline V gene (reference sequence). The CDR3 loop spans 15 amino acids. Trimming pared 5 bases from V and 0 bases from J, leaving 13 bases between. The CDR3 spells CASSWAGRMNTEAFF. In nucleotides, the CDR3 is TGTGCCAGTAGTTGGGCAGGTCGAATGAACACTGAAGCTTTCTTT.

The chain carries TRBV5-4 and TRBJ2-1; TRBD2 matches at 7 bases. Germline lookup yields CDR1 SGHNT and CDR2 YYREEE (reference sequence). The CDR3 spans 17 residues. Trimming removed 0 bases from V and 2 bases from J; junction bases left unmatched: 8. For the CDR3, the DNA is TGTGCCAGCAGCTTGGTATCGGGCCTAGCGGCCTACAATGAGCAGTTCTTC. It translates to CASSLVSGLAAYNEQFF.

The chain uses TRBV3-1 (or the pseudogene TRBV3-2) and TRBJ2-7; a weak D match, TRBD1 (8 bases). CDR1 LGHDT and CDR2 YNNKEL come from the germline V gene (reference sequence). Trimming removed 2 bases from V and 4 bases from J, with 18 bases in between. This CDR3 comprises 16 residues. CDR3 amino acids: CASSQTGGEGFYEQYF. The CDR3, as DNA: TGTGCCAGCAGCCAAACAGGGGGGGAGGGGTTTTACGAGCAGTACTTC.

Concerning this clone: Different DNA sequences within this sample yield the same CDR3. This chain uses TRBV11-3 with TRBJ1-1; D uncertain. The CDR3 spans 13 residues. Germline V gene data show CDR1 as SGHNT and CDR2 as YENEEA. V was cut by 2 bases and J by 1 base, with 5 bases left in between. The CDR3 DNA reads TGTGCCAGCAGCTTACGGTCGAACACTGAAGCTTTCTTT. It is translated as CASSLRSNTEAFF.

The chain employs TRBV5-5 and TRBJ1-4; possibly TRBD1 for D (6 bases). The ends were cut back, 4 bases at V and 7 bases at J, with 20 bases in the middle. Germline CDR1 SGHKS, CDR2 YYEKEE (reference sequence). The CDR3 totals 16 residues. Written as DNA, the CDR3 is TGTGCCAGCAGCGTAAAATCAGGGTTAGGGGGTGAAAAACTGTTTTTT. Protein: CASSVKSGLGGEKLFF.

The V and J genes are TRBV2 and TRBJ1-2; TRBD1 agrees at 10 bases. The CDR3 spans 12 residues. V lost 7 bases to trimming and J lost 7 bases; unmatched junction nucleotides: 3. CDR1 and CDR2 from the germline V gene are SNHLY and FYNNEI. The DNA of the CDR3 is TGTGCCAGCAACCGGGACAGGGGTGGCTACACCTTC. This translates into CASNRDRGGYTF.

V gene TRBV20-1 combines with J gene TRBJ2-1, with 7 bases fitting TRBD2. The CDR3 is made up of 16 amino acids. Per germline, CDR1 DFQATT and CDR2 SNEGSKA (reference sequence). J was trimmed by 0 bases and V by 3 bases; bases with no gene match: 8. The CDR3 is CSASRAGVTSYNEQFF. The DNA of the CDR3 is TGCAGTGCTAGTCGCGCGGGAGTAACCTCCTACAATGAGCAGTTCTTC.

V gene TRBV4-2 combines with J gene TRBJ2-3; 9 bases align to TRBD2. The germline V gene has CDR1 LGHNA and CDR2 YNFKEQ. The CDR3 runs to 16 residues. J was trimmed by 3 bases and V by 4 bases; bases with no gene match: 8. The CDR3 DNA reads TGTGCCAGCAGCCCTATAGCGGGAGCAGGTACAGATACGCAGTATTTT. This sequence encodes CASSPIAGAGTDTQYF.